The rows below give T cell receptor beta chains drawn from one sample of a study of siplizumab effects on memory and regulatory T cells. Assay used: immunoSEQ multiplex PCR; TCRdb lists only in-frame clones, some missing. This sample has 80,000 to 130,000 clones, with around 94% found just once. Sequencing input: Tregs sorted from blood. Receptors were obtained from a human donor in good health. Both conserved end residues are part of each CDR3. D genes are given only for firm matches. Rows may omit the clone size; those that give it use once, few, many or a size class.

v_call: TRBV6-5
j_call: TRBJ2-3
clone_size: NA
cdr3_length: 14
d_call: NA
cdr3_aa: CATGRGRGTDTQYF
cdr3_nt: TGTGCCACCGGAAGAGGCAGGGGCACAGATACGCAGTATTTT

v_call: TRBV29-1
j_call: TRBJ2-7
clone_size: NA
cdr3_length: 12
d_call: NA
cdr3_aa: CSAFGLYYEQYF
cdr3_nt: TGCAGCGCCTTTGGACTTTACTACGAGCAGTACTTC

v_call: TRBV11-2
j_call: TRBJ2-3
clone_size: once
cdr3_length: 18
d_call: TRBD2
cdr3_aa: CASSHRLAGTYSTDTQYF
cdr3_nt: TGTGCCAGCAGCCACCGACTAGCGGGCACTTATAGCACAGATACGCAGTATTTT

v_call: TRBV29-1
j_call: TRBJ2-7
clone_size: NA
cdr3_length: 12
d_call: NA
cdr3_aa: CSVKGVSYEQYF
cdr3_nt: TGCAGCGTTAAGGGTGTCTCCTACGAGCAGTACTTC

v_call: TRBV7-3
j_call: TRBJ2-3
clone_size: NA
cdr3_length: 13
d_call: TRBD2
cdr3_aa: CASRGSSTDTQYF
cdr3_nt: TGTGCCAGCCGCGGGAGTAGCACAGATACGCAGTATTTT

v_call: TRBV28
j_call: TRBJ1-2
clone_size: NA
cdr3_length: 14
d_call: TRBD1
cdr3_aa: CASSLQGAPWGYTF
cdr3_nt: TGTGCCAGCAGTTTACAGGGGGCGCCTTGGGGCTACACCTTC

v_call: TRBV6-1
j_call: TRBJ1-5
clone_size: NA
cdr3_length: 15
d_call: TRBD1
cdr3_aa: CASSGTGYGSGPQHF
cdr3_nt: TGTGCCAGCAGCGGGACAGGGTATGGAAGCGGGCCCCAGCATTTT

v_call: TRBV9
j_call: TRBJ2-7
clone_size: NA
cdr3_length: 14
d_call: TRBD1
cdr3_aa: CASSPFGQVYEQYF
cdr3_nt: TGTGCCAGCAGCCCCTTCGGACAGGTCTACGAGCAGTACTTC

v_call: TRBV11-2
j_call: TRBJ2-2
clone_size: NA
cdr3_length: 17
d_call: NA
cdr3_aa: CASSLNWAGLNTGELFF
cdr3_nt: TGTGCCAGCAGCCTAAACTGGGCGGGATTAAACACCGGGGAGCTGTTTTTT

v_call: TRBV5-1
j_call: TRBJ1-1
clone_size: NA
cdr3_length: 16
d_call: NA
cdr3_aa: CASSLAGRVLDTEAFF
cdr3_nt: TGCGCCAGCAGCTTGGCTGGTCGGGTTTTGGACACTGAAGCTTTCTTT

v_call: TRBV7-3
j_call: TRBJ2-3
clone_size: NA
cdr3_length: 14
d_call: TRBD1
cdr3_aa: CASSRQGGPDTQYF
cdr3_nt: TGTGCCAGCAGTAGACAGGGGGGGCCAGATACGCAGTATTTT

v_call: TRBV4-1
j_call: TRBJ2-7
clone_size: NA
cdr3_length: 15
d_call: TRBD1
cdr3_aa: CASSFTGTGQNEQYF
cdr3_nt: TGCGCCAGCAGCTTTACCGGGACAGGTCAAAACGAGCAGTACTTC

v_call: TRBV5-6
j_call: TRBJ2-1
clone_size: NA
cdr3_length: 16
d_call: TRBD2
cdr3_aa: CASSALAGSLINEQFF
cdr3_nt: TGTGCCAGCAGCGCACTAGCGGGATCGTTAATCAATGAGCAGTTCTTC

v_call: TRBV9
j_call: TRBJ2-3
clone_size: NA
cdr3_length: 17
d_call: TRBD2
cdr3_aa: CASSETSDTPSTDTQYF
cdr3_nt: TGTGCCAGCAGCGAGACTAGCGATACACCTAGCACAGATACGCAGTATTTT

v_call: TRBV6-1
j_call: TRBJ2-1
clone_size: NA
cdr3_length: 12
d_call: NA
cdr3_aa: CASKRDGNEQFF
cdr3_nt: TGTGCCAGCAAACGGGACGGCAATGAGCAGTTCTTC

v_call: TRBV6-5
j_call: TRBJ1-4
clone_size: NA
cdr3_length: 15
d_call: NA
cdr3_aa: CASSSTGSLNEKLFF
cdr3_nt: TGTGCCAGCAGCTCCACAGGGAGTCTTAATGAAAAACTGTTTTTT

v_call: TRBV7-9
j_call: TRBJ2-2
clone_size: NA
cdr3_length: 13
d_call: NA
cdr3_aa: CASSLSLSGELFF
cdr3_nt: TGTGCCAGCAGCTTATCTCTCTCCGGGGAGCTGTTTTTT

v_call: TRBV29-1
j_call: TRBJ2-2
clone_size: NA
cdr3_length: 13
d_call: NA
cdr3_aa: CSVGRRDTGELFF
cdr3_nt: TGCAGCGTGGGACGGCGAGACACCGGGGAGCTGTTTTTT

v_call: TRBV5-1
j_call: TRBJ2-3
clone_size: NA
cdr3_length: 13
d_call: NA
cdr3_aa: CASSLVGTDTQYF
cdr3_nt: TGCGCCAGCAGCTTGGTCGGCACAGATACGCAGTATTTT

v_call: TRBV4-1
j_call: TRBJ2-2
clone_size: NA
cdr3_length: 17
d_call: NA
cdr3_aa: CASSQVWGSPNTGELFF
cdr3_nt: TGCGCCAGCAGCCAAGTCTGGGGGAGCCCGAACACCGGGGAGCTGTTTTTT

v_call: TRBV28
j_call: TRBJ2-6
clone_size: NA
cdr3_length: 17
d_call: TRBD1
cdr3_aa: CASSLKQGSSGANVLTF
cdr3_nt: TGTGCCAGCAGTTTGAAACAGGGGAGCTCTGGGGCCAACGTCCTGACTTTC

v_call: TRBV5-1
j_call: TRBJ2-3
clone_size: NA
cdr3_length: 16
d_call: TRBD2
cdr3_aa: CASSYSSGSRTDTQYF
cdr3_nt: TGCGCCAGCAGCTACTCTAGCGGGTCCCGCACAGATACGCAGTATTTT

v_call: TRBV2
j_call: TRBJ2-7
clone_size: NA
cdr3_length: 13
d_call: NA
cdr3_aa: CASIRQRTYEQYF
cdr3_nt: TGTGCCAGCATACGACAGAGGACCTACGAGCAGTACTTC

v_call: TRBV29-1
j_call: TRBJ1-1
clone_size: NA
cdr3_length: 14
d_call: NA
cdr3_aa: CSVAGGGGVTEAFF
cdr3_nt: TGCAGCGTCGCCGGTGGAGGGGGGGTCACTGAAGCTTTCTTT

v_call: TRBV5-6
j_call: TRBJ1-2
clone_size: NA
cdr3_length: 11
d_call: NA
cdr3_aa: CASSRGYGYTF
cdr3_nt: TGTGCCAGCAGCCGAGGGTATGGCTACACCTTC

v_call: TRBV11-2
j_call: TRBJ2-5
clone_size: NA
cdr3_length: 19
d_call: TRBD1
cdr3_aa: CASSPRTGKYLARVGTQYF
cdr3_nt: TGTGCCAGCAGCCCTCGGACAGGGAAGTACTTAGCTAGGGTAGGGACCCAGTACTTC

v_call: TRBV5-4
j_call: TRBJ2-1
clone_size: NA
cdr3_length: 16
d_call: TRBD2
cdr3_aa: CASSFIAGLSYNEQFF
cdr3_nt: TGTGCCAGCAGCTTCATAGCGGGATTGTCCTACAATGAGCAGTTCTTC

v_call: TRBV15
j_call: TRBJ2-1
clone_size: NA
cdr3_length: 14
d_call: TRBD1
cdr3_aa: CATSPGQGNNEQFF
cdr3_nt: TGTGCCACCAGTCCGGGACAGGGAAACAATGAGCAGTTCTTC

v_call: TRBV7-9
j_call: TRBJ2-7
clone_size: few
cdr3_length: 16
d_call: NA
cdr3_aa: CASSDPDRTGSYEQYF
cdr3_nt: TGTGCCAGCAGCGACCCAGATCGAACGGGCTCCTACGAGCAGTACTTC

v_call: TRBV19
j_call: TRBJ2-2
clone_size: once
cdr3_length: 17
d_call: NA
cdr3_aa: CASTPRWAAPNRGELFF
cdr3_nt: TGTGCCAGTACCCCCAGGTGGGCGGCCCCGAACCGCGGGGAGCTGTTTTTT

v_call: TRBV28
j_call: TRBJ2-1
clone_size: NA
cdr3_length: 13
d_call: NA
cdr3_aa: CASRPTGSDEQFF
cdr3_nt: TGTGCCAGCAGGCCAACAGGGTCAGATGAGCAGTTCTTC

v_call: TRBV28
j_call: TRBJ2-7
clone_size: NA
cdr3_length: 18
d_call: TRBD2
cdr3_aa: CASSFSVSGGIGDYEQYF
cdr3_nt: TGTGCCAGCAGTTTTTCTGTGTCGGGAGGGATAGGGGACTACGAGCAGTACTTC

v_call: TRBV10-2
j_call: TRBJ2-5
clone_size: once
cdr3_length: 14
d_call: NA
cdr3_aa: CASSPDGLGQTQYF
cdr3_nt: TGCGCCAGCAGTCCGGACGGCCTAGGGCAGACCCAGTACTTC

v_call: TRBV6-6
j_call: TRBJ2-1
clone_size: once
cdr3_length: 14
d_call: NA
cdr3_aa: CASSYQGSYNEQFF
cdr3_nt: TGTGCCAGCAGTTACCAGGGTTCGTACAATGAGCAGTTCTTC

v_call: TRBV7-3
j_call: TRBJ2-7
clone_size: NA
cdr3_length: 13
d_call: NA
cdr3_aa: CASSLSREAEQYF
cdr3_nt: TGTGCCAGCAGCTTATCGAGGGAGGCCGAGCAGTACTTC

v_call: TRBV5-1
j_call: TRBJ2-7
clone_size: NA
cdr3_length: 16
d_call: NA
cdr3_aa: CASRIIGGRSSYEQYF
cdr3_nt: TGCGCCAGCAGAATCATTGGGGGAAGGAGCTCCTACGAGCAGTACTTC

v_call: TRBV27
j_call: TRBJ2-3
clone_size: NA
cdr3_length: 15
d_call: NA
cdr3_aa: CASSFSGVPSDTQYF
cdr3_nt: TGTGCCAGCAGTTTTTCAGGGGTCCCCTCAGATACGCAGTATTTT

v_call: TRBV7-9
j_call: TRBJ1-1
clone_size: NA
cdr3_length: 14
d_call: NA
cdr3_aa: CASSLDSWNTEAFF
cdr3_nt: TGTGCCAGCAGCTTAGACTCGTGGAACACTGAAGCTTTCTTT

v_call: TRBV7-9
j_call: TRBJ2-2
clone_size: NA
cdr3_length: 15
d_call: NA
cdr3_aa: CASSSKDRNTGELFF
cdr3_nt: TGTGCCAGCAGCTCCAAGGACAGGAACACCGGGGAGCTGTTTTTT

v_call: TRBV2
j_call: TRBJ2-7
clone_size: NA
cdr3_length: 12
d_call: NA
cdr3_aa: CASSRDSYEQYF
cdr3_nt: TGTGCCAGCAGTCGGGACTCTTACGAGCAGTACTTC

v_call: TRBV18
j_call: TRBJ1-5
clone_size: NA
cdr3_length: 13
d_call: NA
cdr3_aa: CASSGATVAPSHF
cdr3_nt: TGTGCCAGCTCAGGTGCTACCGTGGCCCCGTCCCATTTT

v_call: TRBV18
j_call: TRBJ1-6
clone_size: NA
cdr3_length: 17
d_call: TRBD1
cdr3_aa: CASSPTSGTGLSSPLHF
cdr3_nt: TGTGCCAGCTCACCCACCTCGGGGACAGGTCTTTCGTCACCCCTCCACTTT

v_call: TRBV29-1
j_call: TRBJ2-1
clone_size: NA
cdr3_length: 13
d_call: NA
cdr3_aa: CSVVKSSYNEQFF
cdr3_nt: TGCAGCGTTGTAAAAAGCTCCTACAATGAGCAGTTCTTC

v_call: TRBV6-1
j_call: TRBJ2-5
clone_size: NA
cdr3_length: 13
d_call: TRBD1
cdr3_aa: CASRLDRVETQYF
cdr3_nt: TGTGCCAGCAGGTTAGACAGGGTGGAGACCCAGTACTTC

v_call: TRBV5-8
j_call: TRBJ1-5
clone_size: NA
cdr3_length: 15
d_call: NA
cdr3_aa: CASSFRPHLNQPQHF
cdr3_nt: TGTGCCAGCAGCTTCAGACCTCACCTGAATCAGCCCCAGCATTTT

v_call: TRBV7-9
j_call: TRBJ2-7
clone_size: few
cdr3_length: 14
d_call: NA
cdr3_aa: CASSEPGPAREQYF
cdr3_nt: TGTGCCAGCAGCGAACCGGGCCCTGCTCGCGAGCAGTACTTC

v_call: TRBV25-1
j_call: TRBJ2-1
clone_size: NA
cdr3_length: 12
d_call: NA
cdr3_aa: CASSASLGEQFF
cdr3_nt: TGTGCCAGCAGTGCCTCTCTAGGTGAGCAGTTCTTC

v_call: TRBV15
j_call: TRBJ2-5
clone_size: NA
cdr3_length: 16
d_call: NA
cdr3_aa: CATRGFSGFRGETQYF
cdr3_nt: TGTGCCACCAGGGGGTTTAGCGGGTTCAGGGGGGAGACCCAGTACTTC

v_call: TRBV2
j_call: TRBJ1-5
clone_size: NA
cdr3_length: 14
d_call: NA
cdr3_aa: CASRRNGGNQPQHF
cdr3_nt: TGTGCCAGCAGGCGAAATGGGGGTAACCAGCCCCAGCATTTT

v_call: TRBV5-1
j_call: TRBJ2-5
clone_size: NA
cdr3_length: 13
d_call: NA
cdr3_aa: CASSLVRPETQYF
cdr3_nt: TGCGCCAGCAGCTTGGTCCGCCCGGAGACCCAGTACTTC

v_call: TRBV7-6
j_call: TRBJ2-7
clone_size: NA
cdr3_length: 18
d_call: NA
cdr3_aa: CASSLGSGMTSPTYEQYF
cdr3_nt: TGTGCCAGCAGCTTAGGGTCTGGTATGACAAGCCCAACCTACGAGCAGTACTTC

v_call: TRBV23-1
j_call: TRBJ1-5
clone_size: NA
cdr3_length: 16
d_call: TRBD1
cdr3_aa: CASSQDPGQNNQPQHF
cdr3_nt: TGCGCCAGCAGTCAAGACCCGGGACAGAACAATCAGCCCCAGCATTTT

v_call: TRBV11-1
j_call: TRBJ2-4
clone_size: NA
cdr3_length: 15
d_call: TRBD1
cdr3_aa: CASSLTQGMWNIQYF
cdr3_nt: TGTGCCAGCAGCTTAACACAGGGGATGTGGAACATTCAGTACTTC

v_call: TRBV14
j_call: TRBJ1-1
clone_size: NA
cdr3_length: 17
d_call: NA
cdr3_aa: CASSQERLGIGLREAFF
cdr3_nt: TGTGCCAGCAGCCAAGAAAGGCTAGGGATTGGGTTGCGTGAAGCTTTCTTT

v_call: TRBV2
j_call: TRBJ2-2
clone_size: NA
cdr3_length: 17
d_call: TRBD2
cdr3_aa: CASNSSPSSGTFGELFF
cdr3_nt: TGTGCCAGCAATTCCTCCCCTTCTAGCGGGACTTTCGGGGAGCTGTTTTTT

v_call: TRBV7-2
j_call: TRBJ2-3
clone_size: once
cdr3_length: 17
d_call: NA
cdr3_aa: CASSLAFGSTFIDTQYF
cdr3_nt: TGTGCCAGCAGCTTAGCTTTCGGGAGTACCTTTATAGATACGCAGTATTTT

v_call: TRBV30
j_call: TRBJ1-1
clone_size: NA
cdr3_length: 17
d_call: NA
cdr3_aa: CAWSVFRSLMGNTEAFF
cdr3_nt: TGTGCCTGGAGTGTTTTTAGATCCCTTATGGGGAACACTGAAGCTTTCTTT